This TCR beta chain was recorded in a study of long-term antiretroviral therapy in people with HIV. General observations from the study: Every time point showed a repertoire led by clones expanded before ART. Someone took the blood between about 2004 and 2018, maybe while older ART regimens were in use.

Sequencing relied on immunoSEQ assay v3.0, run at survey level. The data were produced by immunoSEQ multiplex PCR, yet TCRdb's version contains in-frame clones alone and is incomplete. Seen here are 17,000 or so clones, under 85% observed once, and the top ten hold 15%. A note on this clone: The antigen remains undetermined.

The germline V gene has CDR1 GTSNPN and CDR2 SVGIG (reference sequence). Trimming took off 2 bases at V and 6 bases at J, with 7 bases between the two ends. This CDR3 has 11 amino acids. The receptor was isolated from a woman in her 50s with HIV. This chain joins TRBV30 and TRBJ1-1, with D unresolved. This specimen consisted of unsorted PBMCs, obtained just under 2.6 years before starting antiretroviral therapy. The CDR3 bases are TGTGCCTGGAGTCGAAGAGCTGAAGCTTTCTTT. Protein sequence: CAWSRRAEAFF. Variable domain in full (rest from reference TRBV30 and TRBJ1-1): SQTIHQWPATLVQPVGSPLSLECTVEGTSNPNLYWYRQAAGRGLQLLFYSVGIGQISSEVPQNLSASRPQDRQFILSSKKLLLSDSGFYLCAWSRRAEAFFGQGTRLTVV.